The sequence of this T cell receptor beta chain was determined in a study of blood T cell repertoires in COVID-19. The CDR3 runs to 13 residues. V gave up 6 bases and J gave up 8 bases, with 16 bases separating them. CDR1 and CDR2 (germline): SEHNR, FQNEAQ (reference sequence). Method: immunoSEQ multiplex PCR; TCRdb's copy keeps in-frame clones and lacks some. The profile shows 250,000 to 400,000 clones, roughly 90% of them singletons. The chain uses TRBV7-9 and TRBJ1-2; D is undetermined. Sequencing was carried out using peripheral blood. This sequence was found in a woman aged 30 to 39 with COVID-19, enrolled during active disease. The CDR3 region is CASRNSSVYGYTF. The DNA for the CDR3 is TGTGCCAGCAGAAATTCCTCAGTGTACGGCTACACCTTC.